The clone carrying this T cell receptor (beta chain) occurred once. Trimming shortened V by 3 bases and J by 4 bases, and 10 bases separated the two germline ends. The CDR3 has 14 amino acids. Germline CDR1 SGHRS, CDR2 YFSETQ. The data were obtained in a study of blood T cell repertoires in COVID-19. Study at large: The study drew acute and convalescent COVID-19 samples from the United States, Italy and Spain. Nucleic acid was either cDNA or gDNA, and it came from T cells, B-cell-depleted T cells, or PBMCs.

In the authors' methods: The authors estimated nucleated cell counts from reference gene primer amplification. Sequencing was performed with immunoSEQ multiplex PCR; in TCRdb, only in-frame clones are kept and a portion is missing. V and J calls and clone size are those listed in that table; D and trimming were worked out from the DNA. The table has around 51,000 clones, about 86% seen once. Sequenced: peripheral blood. V usage is TRBV5-1 and J usage is TRBJ2-2; D unclear. This receptor was identified in an older man with active COVID-19. The CDR3 spells CASSSSAVTGELFF. CDR3 nucleotides: TGCGCCAGCAGCTCCTCCGCGGTCACCGGGGAGCTGTTTTTT. The full variable domain, its missing parts supplied by reference TRBV5-1 and TRBJ2-2, is KAGVTQTPRYLIKTRGQQVTLSCSPISGHRSVSWYQQTPGQGLQFLFEYFSETQRNKGNFPGRFSGRQFSNSRSEMNVSTLELGDSALYLCASSSSAVTGELFFGEGSRLTVL.